This is a list of T cell receptor beta chains from one sample in a study of blood T cell repertoires in COVID-19. Method: immunoSEQ multiplex PCR; TCRdb's copy keeps in-frame clones and lacks some. Of some 130,000 clones in the sample, about 89% were seen once. The sequencing input was peripheral blood. The receptors derive from a man in his sixties with COVID-19, enrolled during active disease. CDR3s include the opening cysteine and the closing phenylalanine or tryptophan. A D gene is named only where the DNA matches it firmly. The size field is filled for only some rows; it gives once, few, many or a size class.

TRBV9	-	TRBJ1-2	-	TGTGCCAGCAGCGCAAGGACAGCGGGGGAGTACTATGGCTACACCTTC	CASSARTAGEYYGYTF
TRBV9	few	TRBJ1-4	-	TGTGCCAGCAGCTCCCGATCAGGGGAATCCGGAGAAAAACTGTTTTTT	CASSSRSGESGEKLFF
TRBV7-9	-	TRBJ2-7	-	TGTGCCAGCAGCTTAGCAGGGGTAGAGGAGCAGTACTTC	CASSLAGVEEQYF
TRBV5-1	-	TRBJ2-1	-	TGCGCCAGCGGCTTGGGGTCGGGTAACAATGAGCAGTTCTTC	CASGLGSGNNEQFF
TRBV2	-	TRBJ1-1	-	TGTGCCAGCAGGTTCTATGGACTGGAGAATCTTGAAGCTTTCTTT	CASRFYGLENLEAFF
TRBV6-5	-	TRBJ1-1	-	TGTGCCAGCAGTTCCAGGACAGTCAAGGGGGCTTTCTTT	CASSSRTVKGAFF
TRBV19	-	TRBJ1-5	-	TGTGCCAGTAGTATTGATGTGGTAGTGAGCAATCAGCCCCAGCATTTT	CASSIDVVVSNQPQHF
TRBV7-8	-	TRBJ1-2	TRBD1	TGTGCCAGCAGCCTAGGGGGCTACTATGGCTACACCTTC	CASSLGGYYGYTF
TRBV9	-	TRBJ1-1	-	TGTGCCAGCAGCGTAGACCTTCAGGGGCGTGGGCCCCCGGGCGACACTGAAGCTTTCTTT	CASSVDLQGRGPPGDTEAFF
TRBV28	-	TRBJ1-5	-	TGTGCCAGCAGTTTATTAGACTCAAGATTTAGCAATCAGCCCCAGCATTTT	CASSLLDSRFSNQPQHF
TRBV24-1	-	TRBJ2-3	TRBD1	TGTGCCACTTCAGGGGGTCCGAGCACAGATACGCAGTATTTT	CATSGGPSTDTQYF
TRBV10-3	-	TRBJ1-1	TRBD1	TGTGCCATCAGTAAACAGGGGGCCATGCCTGAAGCTTTCTTT	CAISKQGAMPEAFF
TRBV6-2/TRBV6-3	-	TRBJ1-5	TRBD1	TGTGCCAGCAGCAGGGCCGTACAGGGGAGGTCGAAGCAGCCCCAGCATTTT	CASSRAVQGRSKQPQHF
TRBV28	-	TRBJ2-7	TRBD2	TGTGCCAGCAGTCCGGCCCCGGGGGGTCGCGAGCAGTACTTC	CASSPAPGGREQYF
TRBV2	-	TRBJ2-7	-	TGTGCCAGCAGTGAACAGGGGCTGGGGGAGCAGTACTTC	CASSEQGLGEQYF
TRBV30	-	TRBJ1-1	-	TGTGCCTGGACAGGGATGACTGAAGCTTTCTTT	CAWTGMTEAFF
TRBV19	-	TRBJ1-2	-	TGTGCCAGTAGACGGGAAGCTAACTATGGCTACACCTTC	CASRREANYGYTF
TRBV4-2	-	TRBJ1-6	-	TGTGCCAGCAGCCCCAAAGTAGATAATTCACCCCTCCACTTT	CASSPKVDNSPLHF
TRBV2	-	TRBJ2-7	-	TGTGCCAGCTCAGACCAGGACTACGAGCAGTACTTC	CASSDQDYEQYF
TRBV28	-	TRBJ2-7	TRBD2	TGTGCCAGCAGATCGGGGGGGGCGAGGAACTACTACTACGAGCAGTACTTC	CASRSGGARNYYYEQYF
TRBV6-4	-	TRBJ1-1	-	TGTGCCAGCAGTGAATCTTTAGGGGGTTCTGAAGCTTTCTTT	CASSESLGGSEAFF
TRBV27	-	TRBJ1-5	TRBD1	TGTGCCAGCAGTTCGACAGGGGGCTTTAGGCAGCCCCAGCATTTT	CASSSTGGFRQPQHF
TRBV6-6	-	TRBJ1-1	-	TGTGCCAGCAGTTACACTGGGGCAGGCATGAACACTGAAGCTTTCTTT	CASSYTGAGMNTEAFF
TRBV25-1	-	TRBJ1-2	TRBD1	TGTGCCAGCAGCACAGGGGGCGCGGGCTACACCTTC	CASSTGGAGYTF
TRBV5-1	-	TRBJ1-3	-	TGCGCCAGCAGCCCGGACAGTGGAAACACCATATATTTT	CASSPDSGNTIYF
TRBV5-6	-	TRBJ1-2	TRBD1	TGTGCCAGCAGCTTGGTAGACAGGGGATATGGCTACACCTTC	CASSLVDRGYGYTF
TRBV3-1/TRBV3-2	-	TRBJ1-5	TRBD1	TGTGCCAGCAGCGACAGGGGTTTGGGTCAGCCCCAGCATTTT	CASSDRGLGQPQHF
TRBV6-6	-	TRBJ1-6	TRBD1	TGTGCCAGCAGTTACTCGGACAGGGTGGGGAATTCACCCCTCCACTTT	CASSYSDRVGNSPLHF
TRBV6-5	-	TRBJ2-5	TRBD2	TGTGCCAGCAGTAAGGGACTAGCGTCGCAGACCCAGTACTTC	CASSKGLASQTQYF
TRBV28	few	TRBJ2-1	TRBD2	TGTGCCAGCAGTATCCAGCGGGGGGACTACAATGAGCAGTTCTTC	CASSIQRGDYNEQFF
TRBV30	-	TRBJ1-4	TRBD1	TGTGCCTGGAGTTCTCCCGGGACAGGCCTTGAAAAACTGTTTTTT	CAWSSPGTGLEKLFF
TRBV5-1	-	TRBJ2-3	-	TGCGCCAGCAGCTCTCAGGGACTTACGCAGTATTTT	CASSSQGLTQYF
TRBV7-2	-	TRBJ1-5	TRBD1	TGTGCCAGCAGCCAGACAGGGGGGAATCAGCCCCAGCATTTT	CASSQTGGNQPQHF
TRBV19	-	TRBJ1-5	TRBD1	TGTGCCAGTCGGGGACAGGCATATAGCAATCAGCCCCAGCATTTT	CASRGQAYSNQPQHF
TRBV6-5	-	TRBJ2-7	TRBD1	TGTGCCAGCCCGGGACAGGCGCACGAGCAGTACTTC	CASPGQAHEQYF
TRBV19	-	TRBJ2-1	TRBD2	TGTGCCAGTACCAAAATAGCGGGGGGGCTCCACAATGAGCAGTTCTTC	CASTKIAGGLHNEQFF
TRBV19	-	TRBJ1-4	TRBD1	TGTGCCAGTAACGGGCGGACAGGGGTGGAGGATGAAAAACTGTTTTTT	CASNGRTGVEDEKLFF
TRBV9	once	TRBJ1-2	-	TGTGCCAGCAAGAGTGGAACAGCTAACTATGGCTACACCTTC	CASKSGTANYGYTF
TRBV11-2	once	TRBJ2-5	-	TGTGCCAGCAGCTCTACAGATAGGGAGACCCAGTACTTC	CASSSTDRETQYF
TRBV5-4	once	TRBJ1-2	TRBD1	TGTGCCAGCAGCCCAACCGGGACAGGGGCTCACTATGGCTACACCTTC	CASSPTGTGAHYGYTF
TRBV30	few	TRBJ2-4	TRBD2	TGTGCCTGGACCGACCCCCAACTAGCGGGGGGAGCCCGAGCCAAAAACATTCAGTACTTC	CAWTDPQLAGGARAKNIQYF
TRBV30	-	TRBJ1-2	-	TGTGCCTGGAGTGTAAATCGGAACTATGGCTACACCTTC	CAWSVNRNYGYTF
TRBV11-2	-	TRBJ2-3	-	TGTGCCAGCAGCTTAGCAGGCCTGAGCACAGATACGCAGTATTTT	CASSLAGLSTDTQYF
TRBV29-1	-	TRBJ1-2	TRBD1	TGCAGCATACAGGGGGCGGAAGGCTACACCTTC	CSIQGAEGYTF
TRBV7-2	-	TRBJ1-1	-	TGTGCCAGCAGCTTAGCTGCTGGGGGGTTTGAAGCTTTCTTT	CASSLAAGGFEAFF
TRBV3-1/TRBV3-2	-	TRBJ1-4	-	TGTGCCAGCAGCCGGCAGAATAATGAAAAACTGTTTTTT	CASSRQNNEKLFF
TRBV28	once	TRBJ1-1	TRBD1	TGTGCCAGCAGTCCCGGGACAGGGTTTAGGGGGGACACTGAAGCTTTCTTT	CASSPGTGFRGDTEAFF
TRBV7-2	-	TRBJ1-2	-	TGTGCCAGCAGCCCAGCCCGGGGCTATGGCTACACCTTC	CASSPARGYGYTF
TRBV6-5	once	TRBJ2-2	TRBD1	TGTGCCAGCAAGGGACAGGGGGGATCCGGGGAGCTGTTTTTT	CASKGQGGSGELFF
TRBV6-5	-	TRBJ1-3	TRBD1	TGTGCCAGCAGACCGACAGGGACTGGAAACACCATATATTTT	CASRPTGTGNTIYF
TRBV15	-	TRBJ1-6	-	TGTGCCACCAGCAATTTGGGGGGGCCGGATTCACCCCTCCACTTT	CATSNLGGPDSPLHF
TRBV30	-	TRBJ1-5	-	TGTGCCTGGAGGAACCCGGGTAATCAGCCCCAGCATTTT	CAWRNPGNQPQHF
TRBV4-1	-	TRBJ2-7	-	TGCGCCAGCAGCCAAGATAGGGACTTCTCCTACGAGCAGTACTTC	CASSQDRDFSYEQYF
TRBV4-2	-	TRBJ2-1	TRBD1	TGTGCCAGCAGCTCAGAGGGGGACAGGGGGTACAATGAGCAGTTCTTC	CASSSEGDRGYNEQFF